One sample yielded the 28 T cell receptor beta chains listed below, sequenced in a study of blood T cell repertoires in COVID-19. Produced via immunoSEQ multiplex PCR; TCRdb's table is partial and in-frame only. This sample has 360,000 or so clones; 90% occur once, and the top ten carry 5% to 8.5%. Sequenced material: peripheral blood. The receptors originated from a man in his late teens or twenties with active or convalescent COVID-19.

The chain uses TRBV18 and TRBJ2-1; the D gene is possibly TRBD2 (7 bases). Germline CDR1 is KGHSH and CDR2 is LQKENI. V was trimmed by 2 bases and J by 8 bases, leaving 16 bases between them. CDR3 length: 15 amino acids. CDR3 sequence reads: CASSPYPGGGDEQFF. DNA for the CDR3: TGTGCCAGCTCACCATACCCGGGGGGCGGCGATGAGCAGTTCTTC.

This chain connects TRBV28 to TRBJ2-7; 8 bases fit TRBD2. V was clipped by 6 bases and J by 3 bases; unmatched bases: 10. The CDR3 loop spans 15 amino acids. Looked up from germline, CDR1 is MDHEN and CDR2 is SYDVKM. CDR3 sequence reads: CASRSPGTRVYEQYF. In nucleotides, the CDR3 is TGTGCCAGCAGGTCCCCCGGGACTAGGGTCTACGAGCAGTACTTC.

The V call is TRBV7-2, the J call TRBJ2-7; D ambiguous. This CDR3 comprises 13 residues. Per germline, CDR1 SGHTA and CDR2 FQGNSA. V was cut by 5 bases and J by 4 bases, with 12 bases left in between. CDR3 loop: CASSLLVMYEQYF. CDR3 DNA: TGTGCCAGCAGCCTTCTAGTTATGTACGAGCAGTACTTC.

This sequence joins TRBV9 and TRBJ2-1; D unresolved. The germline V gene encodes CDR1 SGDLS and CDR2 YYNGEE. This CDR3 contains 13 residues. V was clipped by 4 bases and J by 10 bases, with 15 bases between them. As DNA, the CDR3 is TGTGCCAGCAGCCCCCCGGGTGGCCCCGAGCAGTTCTTC. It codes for CASSPPGGPEQFF.

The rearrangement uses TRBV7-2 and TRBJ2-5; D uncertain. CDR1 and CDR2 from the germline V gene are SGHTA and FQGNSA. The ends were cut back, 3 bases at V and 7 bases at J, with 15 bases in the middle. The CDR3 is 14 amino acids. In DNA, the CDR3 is TGTGCCAGCAGCTTGTGGAATAGTCCAGGGACCCAGTACTTC. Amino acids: CASSLWNSPGTQYF.

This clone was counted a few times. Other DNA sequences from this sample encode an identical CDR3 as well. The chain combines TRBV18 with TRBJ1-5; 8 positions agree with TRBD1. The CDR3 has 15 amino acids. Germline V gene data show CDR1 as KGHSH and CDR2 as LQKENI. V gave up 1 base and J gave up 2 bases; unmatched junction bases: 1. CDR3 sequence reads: CASSPLGQGNQPQHF. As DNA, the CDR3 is TGTGCCAGCTCACCACTGGGACAGGGCAATCAGCCCCAGCATTTT.

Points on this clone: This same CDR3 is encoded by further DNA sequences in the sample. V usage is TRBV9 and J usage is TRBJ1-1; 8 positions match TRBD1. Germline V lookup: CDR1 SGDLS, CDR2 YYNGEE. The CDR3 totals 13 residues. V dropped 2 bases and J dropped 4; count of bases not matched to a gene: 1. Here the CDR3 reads CASSVTGGTEAFF. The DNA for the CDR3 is TGTGCCAGCAGCGTCACAGGGGGCACTGAAGCTTTCTTT. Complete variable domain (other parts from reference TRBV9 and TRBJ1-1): DSGVTQTPKHLITATGQRVTLRCSPRSGDLSVYWYQQSLDQGLQFLIQYYNGEERAKGNILERFSAQQFPDLHSELNLSSLELGDSALYFCASSVTGGTEAFFGQGTRLTVV.

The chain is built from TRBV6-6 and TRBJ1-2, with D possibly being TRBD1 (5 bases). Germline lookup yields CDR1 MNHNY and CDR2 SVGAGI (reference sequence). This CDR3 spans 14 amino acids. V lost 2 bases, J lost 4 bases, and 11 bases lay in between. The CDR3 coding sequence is TGTGCCAGCAGTTACAAGACAGAAGTCTATGGCTACACCTTC. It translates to CASSYKTEVYGYTF.

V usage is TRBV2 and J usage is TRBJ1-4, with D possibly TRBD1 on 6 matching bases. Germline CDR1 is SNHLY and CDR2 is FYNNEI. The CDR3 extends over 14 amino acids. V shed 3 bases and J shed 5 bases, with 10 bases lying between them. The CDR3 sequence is CASSDHRENEKLFF. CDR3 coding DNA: TGTGCCAGCAGTGATCACAGGGAAAATGAAAAACTGTTTTTT.

CDR3 sequence (DNA): TGTGCCAGCAGTCTTCAAGCGGTAACCTACAATGAGCAGTTCTTC. This codes for CASSLQAVTYNEQFF. V gene TRBV28 combines with J gene TRBJ2-1, with TRBD2 as a possible D gene (5 bases). V lost 5 bases and J lost 2, with 13 bases in between. The germline V gene has CDR1 MDHEN and CDR2 SYDVKM. The CDR3 covers 15 residues.

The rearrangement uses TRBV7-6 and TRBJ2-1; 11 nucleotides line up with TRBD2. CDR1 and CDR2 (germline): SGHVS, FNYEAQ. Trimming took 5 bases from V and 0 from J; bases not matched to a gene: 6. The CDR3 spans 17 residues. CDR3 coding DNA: TGTGCCAGCAGCCCCGGGACTAGCGGATCCTCCTACAATGAGCAGTTCTTC. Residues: CASSPGTSGSSYNEQFF.

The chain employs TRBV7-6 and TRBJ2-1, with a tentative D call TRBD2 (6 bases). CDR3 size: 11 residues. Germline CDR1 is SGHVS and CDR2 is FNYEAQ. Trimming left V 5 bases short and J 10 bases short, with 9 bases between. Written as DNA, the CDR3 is TGTGCCAGCAGCGGACTATACGAGCAGTTCTTC. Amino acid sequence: CASSGLYEQFF.

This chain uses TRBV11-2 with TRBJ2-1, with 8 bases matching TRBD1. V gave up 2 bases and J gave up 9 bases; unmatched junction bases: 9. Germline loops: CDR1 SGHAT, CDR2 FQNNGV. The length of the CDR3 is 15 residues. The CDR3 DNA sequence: TGTGCCAGCAGCTTACCCCCGGGGACAGGCGGTGAGCAGTTCTTC. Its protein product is CASSLPPGTGGEQFF.

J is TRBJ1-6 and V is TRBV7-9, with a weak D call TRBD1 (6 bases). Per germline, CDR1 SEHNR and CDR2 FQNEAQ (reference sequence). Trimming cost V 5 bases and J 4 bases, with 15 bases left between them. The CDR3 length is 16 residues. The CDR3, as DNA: TGTGCCAGCAGCCCAGATCGGACAGTATATAATTCACCCCTCCACTTT. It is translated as CASSPDRTVYNSPLHF.

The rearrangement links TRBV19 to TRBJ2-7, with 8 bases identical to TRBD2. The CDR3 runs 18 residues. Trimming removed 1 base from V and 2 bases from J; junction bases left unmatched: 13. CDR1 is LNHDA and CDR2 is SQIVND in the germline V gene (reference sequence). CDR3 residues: CASSIGRPVVAGPYEQYF. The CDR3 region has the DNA TGTGCCAGTAGTATAGGGCGGCCGGTAGTAGCGGGACCCTACGAGCAGTACTTC.

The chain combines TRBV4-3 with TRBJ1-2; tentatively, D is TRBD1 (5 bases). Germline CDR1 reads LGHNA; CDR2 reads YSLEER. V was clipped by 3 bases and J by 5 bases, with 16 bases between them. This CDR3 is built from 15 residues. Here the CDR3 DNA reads TGCGCCAGCAGCCAGTCTAGGACCTCAGGGTATGGCTACACCTTC. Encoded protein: CASSQSRTSGYGYTF.

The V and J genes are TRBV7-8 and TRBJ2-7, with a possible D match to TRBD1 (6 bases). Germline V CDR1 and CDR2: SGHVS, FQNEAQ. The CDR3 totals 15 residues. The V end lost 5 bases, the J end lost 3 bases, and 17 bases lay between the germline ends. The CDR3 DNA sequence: TGTGCCAGCAGCCTTATGTTGGAAGGGGGCTACGAGCAGTACTTC. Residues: CASSLMLEGGYEQYF.

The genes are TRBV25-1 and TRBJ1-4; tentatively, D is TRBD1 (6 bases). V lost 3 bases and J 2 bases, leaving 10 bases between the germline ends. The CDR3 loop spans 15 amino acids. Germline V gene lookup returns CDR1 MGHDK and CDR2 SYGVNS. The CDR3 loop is CASSDTGPTNEKLFF. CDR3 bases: TGTGCCAGCAGTGACACAGGGCCCACTAATGAAAAACTGTTTTTT.

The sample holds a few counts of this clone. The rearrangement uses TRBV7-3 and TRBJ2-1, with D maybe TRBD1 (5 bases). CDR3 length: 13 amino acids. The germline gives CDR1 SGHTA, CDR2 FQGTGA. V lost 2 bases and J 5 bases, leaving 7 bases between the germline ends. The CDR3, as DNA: TGTGCCAGCAGCTTAGACAGAGACAATGAGCAGTTCTTC. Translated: CASSLDRDNEQFF.

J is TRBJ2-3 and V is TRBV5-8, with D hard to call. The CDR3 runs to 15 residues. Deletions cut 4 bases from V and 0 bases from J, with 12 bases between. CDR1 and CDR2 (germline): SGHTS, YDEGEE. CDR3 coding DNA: TGTGCCAGCAGCACCGCAAAAACTAGCACAGATACGCAGTATTTT. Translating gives CASSTAKTSTDTQYF.

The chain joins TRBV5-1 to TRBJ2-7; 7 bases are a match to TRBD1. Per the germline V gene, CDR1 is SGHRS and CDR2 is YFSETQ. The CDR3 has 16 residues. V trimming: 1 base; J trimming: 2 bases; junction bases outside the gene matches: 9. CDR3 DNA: TGCGCCAGCAGCTTGTACGGGACAGTTGAAACCTACGAGCAGTACTTC. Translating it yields CASSLYGTVETYEQYF.

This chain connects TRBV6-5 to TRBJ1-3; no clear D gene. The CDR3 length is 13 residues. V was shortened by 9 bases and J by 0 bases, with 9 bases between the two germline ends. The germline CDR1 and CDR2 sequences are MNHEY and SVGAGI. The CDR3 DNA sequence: TGTGCCAGTTTCAGATCCTCTGGAAACACCATATATTTT. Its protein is CASFRSSGNTIYF.

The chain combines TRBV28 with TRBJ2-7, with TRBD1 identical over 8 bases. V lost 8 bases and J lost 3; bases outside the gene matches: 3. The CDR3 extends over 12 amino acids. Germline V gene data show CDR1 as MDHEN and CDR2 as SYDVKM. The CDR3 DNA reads TGTGCCAGCGGACAGGGCCTCTACGAGCAGTACTTC. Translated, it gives CASGQGLYEQYF.

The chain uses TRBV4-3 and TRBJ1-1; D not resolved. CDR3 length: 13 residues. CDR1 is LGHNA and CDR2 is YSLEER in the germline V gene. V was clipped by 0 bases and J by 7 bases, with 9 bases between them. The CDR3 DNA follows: TGCGCCAGCAGCCAAGATCGGGGAGGTGAAGCTTTCTTT. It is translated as CASSQDRGGEAFF.

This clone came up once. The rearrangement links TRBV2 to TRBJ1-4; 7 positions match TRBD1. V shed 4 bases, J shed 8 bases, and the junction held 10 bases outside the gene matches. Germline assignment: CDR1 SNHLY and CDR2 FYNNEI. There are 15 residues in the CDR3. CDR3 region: CASSVHGTEGEKLFF. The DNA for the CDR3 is TGTGCCAGCAGTGTCCACGGGACAGAGGGAGAAAAACTGTTTTTT.

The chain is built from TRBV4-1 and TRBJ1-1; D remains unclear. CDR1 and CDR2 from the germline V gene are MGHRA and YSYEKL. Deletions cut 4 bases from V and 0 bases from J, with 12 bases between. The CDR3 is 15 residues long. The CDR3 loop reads CASSPSPSLNTEAFF. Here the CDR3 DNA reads TGCGCCAGCAGCCCCTCCCCCTCCTTGAACACTGAAGCTTTCTTT.

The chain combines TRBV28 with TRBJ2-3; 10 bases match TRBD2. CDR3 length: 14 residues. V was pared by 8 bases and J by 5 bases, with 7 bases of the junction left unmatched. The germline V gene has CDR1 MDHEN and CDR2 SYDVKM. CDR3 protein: CASRPSGRVDTQYF. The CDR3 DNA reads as TGTGCCAGCCGTCCTAGCGGGAGAGTAGATACGCAGTATTTT.

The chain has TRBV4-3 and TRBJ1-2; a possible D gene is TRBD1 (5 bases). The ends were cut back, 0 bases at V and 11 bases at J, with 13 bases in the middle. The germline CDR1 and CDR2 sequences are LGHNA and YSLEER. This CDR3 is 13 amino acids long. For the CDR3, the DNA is TGCGCCAGCAGCCAAGATGGGGCGCGGAGTTACACCTTC. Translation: CASSQDGARSYTF.